This T cell receptor beta chain emerged from a study of kidney transplant recipient with SARS-CoV-2 infection. Germline V gene data show CDR1 as LNHNV and CDR2 as YYDKDF (reference sequence). The V and J ends lost 1 base and 4 bases respectively, with 5 bases between them. CDR3 length: 12 amino acids. This clonotype was seen ten or more times. MiXCR, applied by TCRdb to the reads, yields one record per CDR3 protein. Of 200,000 to 300,000 distinct CDR3 sequences listed, 25% to 30% are singletons. This specimen consisted of a blood sample, obtained at baseline and between days 110 and 120 from a kidney transplant recipient. This chain links TRBV15 with TRBJ2-7; D is ambiguous. The TCR comes from a young adult male patient who had COVID-19 and was a kidney transplant recipient. Some T cells may be graft donor cells. Written as DNA, the CDR3 is TGTGCCACCAGCAGAGTAGGGTACGAGCAGTACTTC. It specifies CATSRVGYEQYF. Full variable domain (remainder filled in from reference TRBV15 and TRBJ2-7): DAMVIQNPRYQVTQFGKPVTLSCSQTLNHNVMYWYQQKSSQAPKLLFHYYDKDFNNEADTPDNFQSRRPNTSFCFLDIRSPGLGDTAMYLCATSRVGYEQYFGPGTRLTVT.